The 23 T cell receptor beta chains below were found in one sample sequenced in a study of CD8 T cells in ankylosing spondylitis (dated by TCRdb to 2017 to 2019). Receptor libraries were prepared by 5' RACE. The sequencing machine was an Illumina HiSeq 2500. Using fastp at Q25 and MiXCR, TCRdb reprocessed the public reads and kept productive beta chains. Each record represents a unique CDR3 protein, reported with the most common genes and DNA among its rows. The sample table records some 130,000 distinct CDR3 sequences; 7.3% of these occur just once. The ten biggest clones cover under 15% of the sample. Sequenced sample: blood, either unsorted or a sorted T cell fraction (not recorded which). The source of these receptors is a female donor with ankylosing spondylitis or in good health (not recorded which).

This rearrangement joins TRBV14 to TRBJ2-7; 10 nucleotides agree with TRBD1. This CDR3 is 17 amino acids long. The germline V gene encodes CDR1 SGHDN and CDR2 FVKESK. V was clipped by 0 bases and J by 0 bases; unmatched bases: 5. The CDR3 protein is CASSQDKGQGISYEQYF. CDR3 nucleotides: TGTGCCAGCAGCCAAGACAAGGGACAGGGGATCTCCTACGAGCAGTACTTC.

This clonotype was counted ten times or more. Here the CDR3 reads CSARRSGETQYF. The CDR3 region has the DNA TGCAGTGCTAGAAGGTCAGGGGAGACCCAGTACTTC. The gene calls are TRBV20-1 and TRBJ2-5; D might be TRBD1 (5 bases). CDR1 is DFQATT and CDR2 is SNEGSKA in the germline V gene (reference sequence). Trimming stripped 2 bases from V and 5 bases from J, with 9 bases between. The CDR3 length is 12 residues.

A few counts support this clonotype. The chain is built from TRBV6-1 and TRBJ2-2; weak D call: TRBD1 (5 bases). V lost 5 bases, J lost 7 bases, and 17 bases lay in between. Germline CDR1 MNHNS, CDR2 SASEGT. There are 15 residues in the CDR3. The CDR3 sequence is CASSRDTGGHGELFF. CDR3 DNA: TGTGCCAGCAGTCGTGATACAGGCGGCCACGGGGAGCTGTTTTTT.

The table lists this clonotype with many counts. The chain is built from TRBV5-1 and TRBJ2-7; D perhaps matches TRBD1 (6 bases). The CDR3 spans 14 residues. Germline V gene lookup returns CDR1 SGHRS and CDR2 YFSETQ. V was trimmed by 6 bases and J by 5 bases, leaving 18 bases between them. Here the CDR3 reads CASKAWWGPDEQYF. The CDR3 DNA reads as TGCGCCAGCAAAGCATGGTGGGGGCCGGACGAGCAGTACTTC.

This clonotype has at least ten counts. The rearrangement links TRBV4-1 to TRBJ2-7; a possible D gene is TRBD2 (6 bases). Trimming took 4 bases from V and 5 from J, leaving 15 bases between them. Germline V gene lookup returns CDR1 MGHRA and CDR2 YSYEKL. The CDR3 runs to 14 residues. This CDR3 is CASSPRDSGHEQYF. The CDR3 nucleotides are TGCGCCAGCAGCCCTCGGGACTCAGGCCACGAGCAGTACTTC.

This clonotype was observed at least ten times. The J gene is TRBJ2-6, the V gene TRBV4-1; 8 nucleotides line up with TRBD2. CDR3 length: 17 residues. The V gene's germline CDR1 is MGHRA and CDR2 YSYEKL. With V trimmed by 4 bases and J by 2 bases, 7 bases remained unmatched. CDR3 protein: CASSRGGLLTGANVLTF. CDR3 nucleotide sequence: TGCGCCAGCAGCCGCGGGGGGCTATTAACTGGGGCCAACGTCCTGACTTTC.

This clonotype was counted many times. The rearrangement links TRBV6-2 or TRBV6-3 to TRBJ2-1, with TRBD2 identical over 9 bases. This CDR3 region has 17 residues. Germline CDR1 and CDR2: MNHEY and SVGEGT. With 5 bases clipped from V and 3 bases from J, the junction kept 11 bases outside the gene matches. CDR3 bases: TGTGCCAGCAGTCCTTATCCCCTAGCGGGGCACTACAATGAGCAGTTCTTC. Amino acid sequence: CASSPYPLAGHYNEQFF.

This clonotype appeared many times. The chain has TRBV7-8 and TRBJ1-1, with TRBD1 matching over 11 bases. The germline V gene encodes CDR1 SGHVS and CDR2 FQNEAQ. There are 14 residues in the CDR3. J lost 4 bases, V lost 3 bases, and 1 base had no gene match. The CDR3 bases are TGTGCCAGCAGCTTCGGGACAGGGGGCACTGAAGCTTTCTTT. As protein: CASSFGTGGTEAFF.

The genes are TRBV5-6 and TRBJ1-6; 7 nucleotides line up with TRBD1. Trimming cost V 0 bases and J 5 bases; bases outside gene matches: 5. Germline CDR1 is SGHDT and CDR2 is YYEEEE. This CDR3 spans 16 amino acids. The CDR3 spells CASSLAGGTDNSPLHF. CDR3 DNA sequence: TGTGCCAGCAGCTTGGCTGGGGGGACAGATAATTCACCCCTCCACTTT.

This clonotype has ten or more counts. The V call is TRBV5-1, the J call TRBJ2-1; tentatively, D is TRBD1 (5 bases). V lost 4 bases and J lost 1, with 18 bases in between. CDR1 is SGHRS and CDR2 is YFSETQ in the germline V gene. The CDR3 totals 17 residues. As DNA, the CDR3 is TGCGCCAGCAGCCAAGGACATGGTCCCCAGTCCTACAATGAGCAGTTCTTC. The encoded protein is CASSQGHGPQSYNEQFF.

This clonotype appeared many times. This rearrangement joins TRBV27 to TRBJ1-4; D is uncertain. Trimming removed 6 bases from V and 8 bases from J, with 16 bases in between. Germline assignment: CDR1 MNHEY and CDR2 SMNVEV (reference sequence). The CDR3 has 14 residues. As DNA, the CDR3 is TGTGCCAGCAGACGGACGGTATTAGACGAAAAACTGTTTTTT. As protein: CASRRTVLDEKLFF. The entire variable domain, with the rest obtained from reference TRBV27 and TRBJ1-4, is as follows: EAQVTQNPRYLITVTGKKLTVTCSQNMNHEYMSWYRQDPGLGLRQIYYSMNVEVTDKGDVPEGYKVSRKEKRNFPLILESPSPNQTSLYFCASRRTVLDEKLFFGSGTQLSVL.

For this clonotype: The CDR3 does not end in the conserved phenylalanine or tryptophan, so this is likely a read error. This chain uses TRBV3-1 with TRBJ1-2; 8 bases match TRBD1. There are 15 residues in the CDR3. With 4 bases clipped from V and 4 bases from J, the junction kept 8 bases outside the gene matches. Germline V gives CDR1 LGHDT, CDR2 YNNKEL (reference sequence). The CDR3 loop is CASSRPTGVGYGYTI. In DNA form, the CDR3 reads TGTGCCAGCAGCCGCCCGACAGGGGTTGGCTATGGCTACACCATC.

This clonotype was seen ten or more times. This CDR3 is CASSLNSPNYGYTF. The CDR3 DNA reads TGCGCCAGCAGCTTGAACAGCCCTAACTATGGCTACACCTTC. V usage is TRBV5-1 and J usage is TRBJ1-2; D remains unclear. With 1 base removed from V and 0 bases from J, the gap between germline ends came to 7 bases. This CDR3 comprises 14 residues. Germline V gives CDR1 SGHRS, CDR2 YFSETQ.

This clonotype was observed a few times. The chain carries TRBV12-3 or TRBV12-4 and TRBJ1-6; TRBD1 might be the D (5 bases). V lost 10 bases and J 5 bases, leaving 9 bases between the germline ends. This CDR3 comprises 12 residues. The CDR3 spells CATQGHNSPLHF. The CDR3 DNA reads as TGTGCCACCCAGGGCCATAATTCACCCCTCCACTTT.

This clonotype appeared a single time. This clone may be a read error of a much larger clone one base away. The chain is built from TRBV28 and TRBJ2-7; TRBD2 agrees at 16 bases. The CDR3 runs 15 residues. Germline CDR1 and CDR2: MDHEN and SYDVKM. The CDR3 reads CGSSGTSGGDHEQYF. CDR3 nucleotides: TGTGGCAGCAGTGGGACTAGCGGGGGGGACCACGAGCAGTACTTC.

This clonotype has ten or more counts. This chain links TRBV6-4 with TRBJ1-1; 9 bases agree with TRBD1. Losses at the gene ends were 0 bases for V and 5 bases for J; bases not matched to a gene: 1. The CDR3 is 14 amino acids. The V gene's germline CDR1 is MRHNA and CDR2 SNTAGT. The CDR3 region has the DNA TGTGCCAGCAGTGACTCGGGACAGGGAACTGAAGCTTTCTTT. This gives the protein CASSDSGQGTEAFF.

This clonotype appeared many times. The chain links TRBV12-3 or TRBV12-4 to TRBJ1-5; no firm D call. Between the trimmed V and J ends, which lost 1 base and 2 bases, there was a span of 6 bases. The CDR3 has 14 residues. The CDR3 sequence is CASSLVDGNQPQHF. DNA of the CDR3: TGTGCCAGCAGTTTAGTGGATGGCAATCAGCCCCAGCATTTT.

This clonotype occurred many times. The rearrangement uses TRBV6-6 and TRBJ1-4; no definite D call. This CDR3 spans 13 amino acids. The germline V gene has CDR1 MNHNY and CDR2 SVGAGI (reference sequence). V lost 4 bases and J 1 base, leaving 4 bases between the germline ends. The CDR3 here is CASSWGTNEKLFF. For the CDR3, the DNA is TGTGCCAGCAGTTGGGGAACTAATGAAAAACTGTTTTTT.

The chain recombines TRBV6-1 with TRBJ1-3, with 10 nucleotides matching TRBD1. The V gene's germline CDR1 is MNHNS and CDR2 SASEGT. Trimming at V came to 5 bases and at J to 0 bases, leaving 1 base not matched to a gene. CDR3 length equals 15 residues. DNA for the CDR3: TGTGCCAGCAGTCGGGACAGGGGCTCTGGAAACACCATATATTTT. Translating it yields CASSRDRGSGNTIYF.

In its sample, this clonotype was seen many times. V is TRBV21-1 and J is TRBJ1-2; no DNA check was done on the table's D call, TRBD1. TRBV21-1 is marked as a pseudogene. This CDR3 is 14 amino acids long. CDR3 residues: CASFSDRGLYGYTF. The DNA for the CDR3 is TGTGCCAGCTTCTCGGACAGGGGTCTCTATGGCTACACCTTC.

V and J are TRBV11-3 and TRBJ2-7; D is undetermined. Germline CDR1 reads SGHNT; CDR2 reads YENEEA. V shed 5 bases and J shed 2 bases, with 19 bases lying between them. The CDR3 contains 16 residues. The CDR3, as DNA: TGTGCCAGCAGCCCGATAGGACGAACCCATACCTACGAGCAGTACTTC. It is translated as CASSPIGRTHTYEQYF.

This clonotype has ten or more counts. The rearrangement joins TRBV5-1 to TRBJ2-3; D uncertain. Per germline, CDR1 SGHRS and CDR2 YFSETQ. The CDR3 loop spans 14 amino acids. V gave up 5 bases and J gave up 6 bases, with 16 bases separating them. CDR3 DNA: TGCGCCAGCAGAATTGGGTCTCAGTTGGATACGCAGTATTTT. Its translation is CASRIGSQLDTQYF.

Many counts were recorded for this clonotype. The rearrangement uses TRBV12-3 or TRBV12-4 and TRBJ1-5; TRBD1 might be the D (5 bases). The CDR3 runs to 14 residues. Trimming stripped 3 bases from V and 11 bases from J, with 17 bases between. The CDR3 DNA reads TGTGCCAGCAGTTTTCAGGGTTCTAAAGGGGCCCAGCATTTT. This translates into CASSFQGSKGAQHF.